This T cell receptor (beta chain) was sequenced in a study of OX40 agonist ivuxolimab in advanced cancers. Turning to the study itself: A mean age of 60 years, range roughly 23 to 79, was recorded, and approximately 85% were male. Study results and caveats: Among the lowest peripheral clonal expansion occurred in 0.1-3.0 mg/kg partial responders.

A single count supports this clone. Its antigen remains unidentified. The CDR3 spans 12 residues. Germline assignment: CDR1 SGHTA and CDR2 FQGNSA. V was pared by 5 bases and J by 11 bases, with 7 bases of the junction left unmatched. Sequencing used immunoSEQ multiplex PCR; TCRdb keeps in-frame clones, though not all of them. The table records 59,000 or so clones, 87% of them present only once. The sequence was obtained from an adult with an advanced solid tumor such as melanoma, head and neck, liver or kidney cancer. The V gene is TRBV7-2, the J gene TRBJ1-1; TRBD1 agrees at 8 bases. Sequencing was performed on CD4+ or CD8+ T cells sorted from blood, taken in a trial of the OX40 agonist ivuxolimab. CDR3 region: CASSRRTGLAFF. The DNA of the CDR3 is TGTGCCAGCAGCCGTCGGACAGGGCTCGCTTTCTTT.